This is a list of T cell receptor beta chains from one sample in a study of cytomegalovirus exposure and HLA in healthy donors. This table comes from immunoSEQ multiplex PCR, and its TCRdb copy is limited to in-frame clones, with some not included. Seen here are some 200,000 clones, over 65% observed once, and the top ten hold over 1.5%. The sample taken for sequencing was PBMCs. All receptors come from a woman aged 25 to 45 in good health and CMV-seronegative. The CDR3 runs from the conserved cysteine through the conserved F or W. A D gene is named only where the DNA matches it firmly. Clone size appears in some rows only: once, few, many, or a class for an expanded clone.

abundance: NA; j_gene: TRBJ2-1; d_gene: TRBD2; v_gene: TRBV9; CDR3aa: CASSSSGWGYNEQFF; CDR3nt: TGTGCCAGCAGCTCTAGCGGGTGGGGCTACAATGAGCAGTTCTTC
abundance: NA; j_gene: TRBJ2-5; d_gene: NA; v_gene: TRBV5-4; CDR3aa: CASSRFQGILETQYF; CDR3nt: TGTGCCAGCAGTAGATTCCAGGGGATCCTGGAGACCCAGTACTTC
abundance: NA; j_gene: TRBJ2-7; d_gene: NA; v_gene: TRBV7-2; CDR3aa: CASSSTGSSYEQYF; CDR3nt: TGTGCCAGCAGCTCAACAGGGAGCTCCTACGAGCAGTACTTC
abundance: NA; j_gene: TRBJ1-2; d_gene: NA; v_gene: TRBV19; CDR3aa: CASSTLYTF; CDR3nt: TGTGCCAGTAGTACCCTCTACACCTTC
abundance: few; j_gene: TRBJ1-4; d_gene: TRBD1; v_gene: TRBV7-9; CDR3aa: CASSPTTGGREKLFF; CDR3nt: TGTGCCAGCAGCCCCACGACAGGGGGTCGGGAAAAACTGTTTTTT
abundance: NA; j_gene: TRBJ1-3; d_gene: TRBD1; v_gene: TRBV6-5; CDR3aa: CASSLSFGTVGNTIYF; CDR3nt: TGTGCCAGCAGTTTGAGCTTTGGGACAGTCGGAAACACCATATATTTT
abundance: NA; j_gene: TRBJ1-5; d_gene: TRBD1; v_gene: TRBV5-6; CDR3aa: CASSLTGDPQPQHF; CDR3nt: TGTGCCAGCAGCTTGACAGGGGACCCTCAGCCCCAGCATTTT
abundance: NA; j_gene: TRBJ2-2; d_gene: NA; v_gene: TRBV4-2; CDR3aa: CASSHELGGSNTGELFF; CDR3nt: TGTGCCAGCAGCCATGAACTTGGCGGGTCGAACACCGGGGAGCTGTTTTTT
abundance: NA; j_gene: TRBJ1-2; d_gene: TRBD1; v_gene: TRBV6-1; CDR3aa: CASHRDRADYGYTF; CDR3nt: TGTGCCAGCCACCGGGACAGGGCTGACTATGGCTACACCTTC
abundance: NA; j_gene: TRBJ1-2; d_gene: TRBD1; v_gene: TRBV30; CDR3aa: CAWSVGQGYGYTF; CDR3nt: TGTGCCTGGAGTGTGGGACAGGGCTATGGCTACACCTTC
abundance: NA; j_gene: TRBJ2-5; d_gene: NA; v_gene: TRBV6-1; CDR3aa: CASSTPSWYQETQYF; CDR3nt: TGTGCTAGCAGCACACCTTCCTGGTACCAAGAGACCCAGTACTTC
abundance: NA; j_gene: TRBJ1-1; d_gene: NA; v_gene: TRBV7-9; CDR3aa: CSSSAQGFEAFF; CDR3nt: TGTTCCAGCAGCGCCCAGGGATTTGAAGCTTTCTTT
abundance: NA; j_gene: TRBJ1-2; d_gene: TRBD1; v_gene: TRBV18; CDR3aa: CASSPLSGGDYGYTF; CDR3nt: TGTGCCAGCTCACCCCTTTCAGGGGGCGACTATGGCTACACCTTC
abundance: NA; j_gene: TRBJ2-1; d_gene: TRBD2; v_gene: TRBV9; CDR3aa: CASSVASGSHEQFF; CDR3nt: TGTGCCAGCAGCGTAGCTAGCGGGAGTCATGAGCAGTTCTTC
abundance: NA; j_gene: TRBJ2-2; d_gene: TRBD1; v_gene: TRBV5-1; CDR3aa: CASSGADRITGELFF; CDR3nt: TGCGCCAGCAGCGGGGCGGACAGGATCACCGGGGAGCTGTTTTTT
abundance: once; j_gene: TRBJ2-7; d_gene: TRBD1; v_gene: TRBV19; CDR3aa: CASSDRDRAYEQYF; CDR3nt: TGTGCCAGTAGTGATCGGGACAGAGCCTACGAGCAGTACTTC
abundance: NA; j_gene: TRBJ2-7; d_gene: NA; v_gene: TRBV5-6; CDR3aa: CASSFSGSYEQYF; CDR3nt: TGTGCCAGCAGCTTTTCCGGCTCCTACGAGCAGTACTTC
abundance: NA; j_gene: TRBJ2-3; d_gene: TRBD1; v_gene: TRBV19; CDR3aa: CASRNTGGTDTQYF; CDR3nt: TGTGCCAGTAGAAACACAGGGGGCACAGATACGCAGTATTTT